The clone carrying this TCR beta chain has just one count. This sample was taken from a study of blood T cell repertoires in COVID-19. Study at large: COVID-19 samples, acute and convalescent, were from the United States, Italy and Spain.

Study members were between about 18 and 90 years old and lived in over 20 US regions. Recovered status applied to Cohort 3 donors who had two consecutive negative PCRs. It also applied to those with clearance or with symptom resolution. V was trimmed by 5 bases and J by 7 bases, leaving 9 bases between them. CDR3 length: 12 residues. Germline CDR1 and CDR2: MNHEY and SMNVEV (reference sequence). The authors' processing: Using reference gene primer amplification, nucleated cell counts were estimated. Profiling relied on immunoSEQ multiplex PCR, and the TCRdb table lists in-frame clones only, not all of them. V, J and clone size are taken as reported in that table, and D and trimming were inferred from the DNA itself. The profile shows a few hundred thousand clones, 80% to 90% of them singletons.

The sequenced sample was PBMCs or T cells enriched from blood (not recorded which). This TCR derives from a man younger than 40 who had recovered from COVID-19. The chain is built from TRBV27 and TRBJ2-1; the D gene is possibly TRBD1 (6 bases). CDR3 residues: CASSTQGNEQFF. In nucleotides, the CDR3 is TGTGCCAGCAGTACCCAGGGGAATGAGCAGTTCTTC.